This T cell receptor beta chain emerged from a study of spatial heterogeneity in lung cancer. Background on the study: Correlation of TCR transcript counts in tumor regions with a T cell module score from matched bulk RNA-seq was strong. Raw sequencing reads included, on average, more than ten appearances of each unique TCR and UMI combination.

Time point noted: sample taken at primary tumor resection. Unsorted whole RNA samples from tumor, nontumor lung or frozen PBMC were sequenced. This clonotype occurred many times. Its antigen is unidentified. This beta chain is off target for a library built for alpha chains, so its abundance means little. Every TCR cDNA molecule bore a unique molecular identifier. TCRdb re-derived calls from the 5' RACE reads in MiXCR, one entry per CDR3 protein. This sample yields 4,500 to 6,000 distinct CDR3 sequences, of which 4.5% to 5.5% are seen a single time; around 25% belongs to the top ten. The V segment lost 4 bases and the J segment 8 bases; nucleotides outside the gene matches: 12. From germline, CDR1 is MNHEY and CDR2 SVGAGI. The CDR3 loop spans 15 amino acids. General study points: For expanded intratumoral alpha and beta TCRs, counts tracked tumor mutation counts.

The chain has TRBV6-5 and TRBJ1-2; 8 bases fit TRBD1. The origin of this receptor is a male donor with early-stage non-small cell lung cancer. Specimen: lung tumor tissue, collected at surgery. The CDR3 DNA sequence: TGTGCCAGCAGTTCCCCTCCGGACAGGGCGGAGGGCTACACCTTC. Translated: CASSSPPDRAEGYTF.